The 7 T cell receptor beta chains below all came from one sample that was sequenced in a study of spatial heterogeneity in lung cancer. Study-level findings and limits: One measure, the expanded intratumoral alpha and beta TCR count, tracked tumor mutation counts.

No antigen has been assigned to these receptors. Each CDR3 protein gets one entry after TCRdb re-called the 5' RACE reads with MiXCR. The sample records about 4,200 distinct CDR3 sequences, around 5.8% being singletons. Sample time point: sample taken at primary tumor resection. The sample here was lung tumor tissue, taken at surgery. The receptors were sampled from a male donor with early-stage non-small cell lung cancer.

Sample share makes this clonotype medium-sized. Sequence at one end of the junction differs from germline and may be a read error. This rearrangement joins TRBV20-1 to TRBJ1-2; D uncertain. There are 11 residues in the CDR3. CDR1 is DFQATT, CDR2 SNEGSKA, per germline (reference sequence). CDR3 region: CSASPQAGLFF. In DNA, the CDR3 is TGCAGTGCTAGCCCCCAGGCGGGCCTCTTCTTC.

This chain joins TRBV5-1 and TRBJ1-2; 7 nucleotides agree with TRBD1. J lost 3 bases, V lost 1 base, and 3 bases had no gene match. CDR1 is SGHRS, CDR2 YFSETQ, per germline. CDR3 length: 14 residues. This CDR3 is CASSLSQGYYGYTF. CDR3 nucleotides: TGCGCCAGCAGCTTGTCACAGGGGTACTATGGCTACACCTTC.

By share of the sample, this clonotype is medium-sized. The chain is built from TRBV27 and TRBJ2-2, with D perhaps TRBD2 (6 bases). Between the trimmed V and J ends, which lost 5 bases and 5 bases, there was a span of 12 bases. Germline CDR1 reads MNHEY; CDR2 reads SMNVEV (reference sequence). The CDR3 has 14 amino acids. Here the CDR3 reads CASSPRGGTGELFF. As DNA, the CDR3 is TGTGCCAGCAGTCCCCGTGGAGGGACCGGGGAGCTGTTTTTT.

In this sample, this clonotype turned up many times. Germline is not matched at one junction end, which may reflect a read error. This rearrangement joins TRBV7-7 to TRBJ2-3, with TRBD1 matching 9 bases. Germline assignment: CDR1 SSHAT and CDR2 FNYEAQ (reference sequence). The length of the CDR3 is 16 residues. CDR3 sequence: CASSKQPGQGTGTQYF. In DNA form, the CDR3 reads TGTGCTAGCAGCAAGCAACCGGGACAGGGCACGGGTACGCAGTATTTT.

Within the sample, this clonotype is medium-sized. The V gene is TRBV4-2, the J gene TRBJ2-1; TRBD2 agrees at 11 bases. V was pared by 4 bases and J by 7 bases, with 6 bases of the junction left unmatched. This CDR3 has 15 amino acids. CDR1 and CDR2 (germline): LGHNA, YNFKEQ. The CDR3 nucleotides read TGTGCCAGCAGCCCCAGACTAGCGGGAAGGAATGAGCAGTTCTTC. Its translation: CASSPRLAGRNEQFF.

This clonotype is categorized as medium-sized. The gene calls are TRBV6-6 and TRBJ2-7; 8 nucleotides line up with TRBD2. The CDR3 contains 18 residues. Looked up from germline, CDR1 is MNHNY and CDR2 is SVGAGI (reference sequence). The junction had 18 bases not matched to a gene; V was cut back by 5 bases and J by 3 bases. CDR3 sequence reads: CASSLPWAGGYKYYEQYF. The CDR3 DNA follows: TGTGCCAGCAGTCTCCCTTGGGCGGGAGGCTATAAGTACTACGAGCAGTACTTC.

This clonotype was recorded many times. The chain employs TRBV29-1 and TRBJ2-5; D is possibly TRBD1 (8 bases). CDR1 is SQVTM, CDR2 ANQGSEA, per germline. The CDR3 extends over 14 amino acids. Trimming cost V 7 bases and J 1 base, with 16 bases left between them. DNA for the CDR3: TGCAGCGGAGCTACAGGGGGGGTCCAAGAGACCCAGTACTTC. Its protein is CSGATGGVQETQYF.